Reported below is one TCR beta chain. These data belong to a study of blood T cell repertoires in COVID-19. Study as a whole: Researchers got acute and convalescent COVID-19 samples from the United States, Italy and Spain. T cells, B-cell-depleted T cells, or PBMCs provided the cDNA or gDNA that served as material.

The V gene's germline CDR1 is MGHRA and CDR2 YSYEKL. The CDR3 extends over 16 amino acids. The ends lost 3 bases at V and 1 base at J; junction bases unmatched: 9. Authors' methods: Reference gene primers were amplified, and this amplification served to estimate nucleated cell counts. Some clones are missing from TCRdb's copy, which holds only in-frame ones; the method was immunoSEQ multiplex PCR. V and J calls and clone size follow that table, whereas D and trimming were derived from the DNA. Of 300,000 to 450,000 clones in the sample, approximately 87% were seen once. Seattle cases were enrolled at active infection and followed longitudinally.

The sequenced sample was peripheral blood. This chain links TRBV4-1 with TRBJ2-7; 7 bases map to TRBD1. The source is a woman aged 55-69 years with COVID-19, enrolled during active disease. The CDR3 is CASSQILRQGSYEQYF. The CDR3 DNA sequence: TGCGCCAGCAGCCAGATCCTCCGACAGGGTTCCTACGAGCAGTACTTC.